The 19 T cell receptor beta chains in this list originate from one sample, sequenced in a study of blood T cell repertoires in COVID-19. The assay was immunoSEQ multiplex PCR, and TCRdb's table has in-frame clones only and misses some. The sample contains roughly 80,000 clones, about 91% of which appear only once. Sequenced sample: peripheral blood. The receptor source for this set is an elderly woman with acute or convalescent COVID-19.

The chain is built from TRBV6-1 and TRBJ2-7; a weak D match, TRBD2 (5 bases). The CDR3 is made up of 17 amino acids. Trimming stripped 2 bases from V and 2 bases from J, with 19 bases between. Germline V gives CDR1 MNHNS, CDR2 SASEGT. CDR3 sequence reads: CASSESGKGPRAYEQYF. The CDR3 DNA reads TGTGCCAGCAGTGAATCGGGAAAGGGCCCCCGCGCCTACGAGCAGTACTTC.

Here the CDR3 DNA reads TGTGCCAGCAGGCGTTACTCTAGCGGTCTTAGCACAGATACGCAGTATTTT. Protein sequence: CASRRYSSGLSTDTQYF. This chain links TRBV27 with TRBJ2-3; 7 nucleotides match TRBD2. Germline CDR1 and CDR2: MNHEY and SMNVEV (reference sequence). V was pared by 6 bases and J by 0 bases, with 12 bases of the junction left unmatched. There are 17 residues in the CDR3.

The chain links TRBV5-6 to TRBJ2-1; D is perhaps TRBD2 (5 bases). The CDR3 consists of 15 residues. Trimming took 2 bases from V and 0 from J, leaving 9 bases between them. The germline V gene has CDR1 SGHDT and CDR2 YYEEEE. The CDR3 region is CASSFTGSSYNEQFF. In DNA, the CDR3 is TGTGCCAGCAGCTTCACGGGGAGCTCCTACAATGAGCAGTTCTTC. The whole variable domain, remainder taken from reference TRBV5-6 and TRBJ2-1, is DAGVTQSPTHLIKTRGQQVTLRCSPKSGHDTVSWYQQALGQGPQFIFQYYEEEERQRGNFPDRFSGHQFPNYSSELNVNALLLGDSALYLCASSFTGSSYNEQFFGPGTRLTVL.

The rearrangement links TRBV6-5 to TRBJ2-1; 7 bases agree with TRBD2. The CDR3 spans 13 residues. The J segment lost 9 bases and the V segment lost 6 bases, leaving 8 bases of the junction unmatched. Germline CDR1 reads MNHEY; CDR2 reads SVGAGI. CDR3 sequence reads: CASRLRLAGEQFF. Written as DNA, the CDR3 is TGTGCCAGCAGGCTAAGACTAGCTGGTGAGCAGTTCTTC.

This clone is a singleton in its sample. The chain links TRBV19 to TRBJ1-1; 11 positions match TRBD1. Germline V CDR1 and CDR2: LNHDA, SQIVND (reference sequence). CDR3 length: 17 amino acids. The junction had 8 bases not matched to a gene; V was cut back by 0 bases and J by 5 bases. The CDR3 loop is CASSIDLGQGVGTEAFF. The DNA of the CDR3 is TGTGCCAGTAGTATAGATCTGGGACAGGGGGTAGGGACTGAAGCTTTCTTT.

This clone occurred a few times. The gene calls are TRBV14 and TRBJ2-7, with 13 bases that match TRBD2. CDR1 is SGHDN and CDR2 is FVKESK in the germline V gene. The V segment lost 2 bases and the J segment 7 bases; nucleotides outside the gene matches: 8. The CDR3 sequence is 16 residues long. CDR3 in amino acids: CASSQIGLAGAGEQYF. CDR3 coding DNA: TGTGCCAGCAGCCAAATCGGACTAGCGGGAGCTGGTGAGCAGTACTTC.

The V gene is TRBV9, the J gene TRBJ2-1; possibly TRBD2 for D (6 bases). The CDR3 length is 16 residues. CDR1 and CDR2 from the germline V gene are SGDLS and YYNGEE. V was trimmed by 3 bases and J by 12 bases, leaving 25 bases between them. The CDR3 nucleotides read TGTGCCAGCAGCGACGGACCGGGACTCGACCCAATGGCGCAGTTCTTC. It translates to CASSDGPGLDPMAQFF.

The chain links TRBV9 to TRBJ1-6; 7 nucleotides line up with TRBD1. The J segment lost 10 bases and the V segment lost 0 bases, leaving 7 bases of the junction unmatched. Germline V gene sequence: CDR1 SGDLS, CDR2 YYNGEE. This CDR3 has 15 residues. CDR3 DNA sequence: TGTGCCAGCAGCGTAGTAGGGGGCGCAGGGTCACCCCTCCACTTT. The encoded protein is CASSVVGGAGSPLHF.

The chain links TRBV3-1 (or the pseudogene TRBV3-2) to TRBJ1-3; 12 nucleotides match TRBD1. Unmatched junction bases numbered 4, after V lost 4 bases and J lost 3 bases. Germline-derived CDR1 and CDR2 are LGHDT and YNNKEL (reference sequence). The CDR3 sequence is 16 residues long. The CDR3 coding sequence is TGTGCCAGCAGCCGGGGACAGGGGGCGCTTGGAAACACCATATATTTT. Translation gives CASSRGQGALGNTIYF.

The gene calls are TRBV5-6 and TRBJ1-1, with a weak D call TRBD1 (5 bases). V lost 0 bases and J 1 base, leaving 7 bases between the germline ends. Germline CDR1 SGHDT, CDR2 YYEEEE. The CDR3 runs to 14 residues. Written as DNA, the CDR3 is TGTGCCAGCAGCTTGGAGCAGGGGAACACTGAAGCTTTCTTT. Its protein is CASSLEQGNTEAFF.

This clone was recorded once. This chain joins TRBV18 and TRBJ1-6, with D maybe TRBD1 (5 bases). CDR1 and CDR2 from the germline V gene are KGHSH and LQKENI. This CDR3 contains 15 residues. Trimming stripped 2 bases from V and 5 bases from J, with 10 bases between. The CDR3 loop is CASSPGTADNSPLHF. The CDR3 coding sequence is TGTGCCAGCTCACCAGGGACTGCGGATAATTCACCCCTCCACTTT.

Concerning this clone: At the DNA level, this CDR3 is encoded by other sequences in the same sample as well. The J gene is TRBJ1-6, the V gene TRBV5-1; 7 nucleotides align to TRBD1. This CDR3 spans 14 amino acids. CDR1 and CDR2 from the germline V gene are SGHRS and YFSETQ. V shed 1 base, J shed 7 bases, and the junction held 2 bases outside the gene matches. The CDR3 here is CASSLIQGNSPLHF. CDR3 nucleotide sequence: TGCGCCAGCAGCTTGATACAGGGGAATTCACCCCTCCACTTT.

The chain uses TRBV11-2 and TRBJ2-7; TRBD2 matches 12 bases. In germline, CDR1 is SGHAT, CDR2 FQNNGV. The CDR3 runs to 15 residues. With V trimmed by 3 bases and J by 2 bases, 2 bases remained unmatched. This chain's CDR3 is CASSFRTSGTYEQYF. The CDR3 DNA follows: TGTGCCAGCAGCTTTAGGACTAGCGGGACCTACGAGCAGTACTTC.

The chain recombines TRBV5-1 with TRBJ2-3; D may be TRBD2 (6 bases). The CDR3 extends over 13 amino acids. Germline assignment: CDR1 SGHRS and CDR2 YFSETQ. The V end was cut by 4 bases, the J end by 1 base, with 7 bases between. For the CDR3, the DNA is TGCGCCAGCAGCCCGGGGGGCACAGATACGCAGTATTTT. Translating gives CASSPGGTDTQYF.

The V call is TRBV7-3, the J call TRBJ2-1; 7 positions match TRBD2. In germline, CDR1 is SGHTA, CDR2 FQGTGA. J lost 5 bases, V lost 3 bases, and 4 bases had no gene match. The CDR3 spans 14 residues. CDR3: CASSFSGANNEQFF. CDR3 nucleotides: TGTGCCAGCAGCTTCAGCGGGGCAAACAATGAGCAGTTCTTC. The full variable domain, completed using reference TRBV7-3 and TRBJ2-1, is GAGVSQTPSNKVTEKGKYVELRCDPISGHTALYWYRQSLGQGPEFLIYFQGTGAADDSGLPNDRFFAVRPEGSVSTLKIQRTERGDSAVYLCASSFSGANNEQFFGPGTRLTVL.

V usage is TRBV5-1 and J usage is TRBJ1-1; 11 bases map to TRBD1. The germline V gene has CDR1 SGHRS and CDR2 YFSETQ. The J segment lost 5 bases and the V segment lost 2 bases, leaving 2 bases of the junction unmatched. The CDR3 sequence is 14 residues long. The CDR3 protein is CASSFGQGATEAFF. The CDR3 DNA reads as TGCGCCAGCAGCTTTGGACAGGGGGCTACTGAAGCTTTCTTT.

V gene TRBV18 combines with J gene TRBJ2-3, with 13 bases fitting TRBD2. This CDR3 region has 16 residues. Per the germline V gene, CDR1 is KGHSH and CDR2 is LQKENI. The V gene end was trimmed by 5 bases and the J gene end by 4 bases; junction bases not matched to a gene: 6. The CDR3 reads CASSSTSGGASDTQYF. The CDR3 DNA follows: TGTGCCAGCTCATCCACTAGCGGGGGGGCGTCAGATACGCAGTATTTT.

CDR3 nucleotide sequence: TGTGCCAGCAGCTGGGTCCCAGGGGGCCGAACAGATACGCAGTATTTT. It encodes CASSWVPGGRTDTQYF. This sequence joins TRBV5-4 and TRBJ2-3; 8 bases align to TRBD1. This CDR3 has 16 amino acids. In germline, CDR1 is SGHNT, CDR2 YYREEE (reference sequence). The V gene end was trimmed by 3 bases and the J gene end by 3 bases; junction bases not matched to a gene: 9.

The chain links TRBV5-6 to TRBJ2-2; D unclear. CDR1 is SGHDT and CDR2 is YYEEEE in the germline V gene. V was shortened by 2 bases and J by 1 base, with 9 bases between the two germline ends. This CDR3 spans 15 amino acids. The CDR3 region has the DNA TGTGCCAGCAGCTTAAGTGATAGGAACACCGGGGAGCTGTTTTTT. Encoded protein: CASSLSDRNTGELFF.